This entry concerns a single T cell receptor beta chain. Source study methods: The authors estimated nucleated cell counts from reference gene primer amplification. Produced via immunoSEQ multiplex PCR; TCRdb's table is partial and in-frame only. V and J calls and clone size are copied from that table; D and trimming were computed from the DNA. The sample includes around 150,000 clones, 87% of them seen just once. The data derive from a study of blood T cell repertoires in COVID-19. The sample comprised peripheral blood. The receptor was derived from a woman aged 60-75 years with active or convalescent COVID-19.

The CDR3 here is CASSPGTAANTEAFF. In DNA, the CDR3 is TGTGCCAGCTCCCCCGGGACAGCAGCAAACACTGAAGCTTTCTTT. This rearrangement joins TRBV18 to TRBJ1-1; 7 bases match TRBD1. Germline V gives CDR1 KGHSH, CDR2 LQKENI. V lost 6 bases and J lost 2; bases outside the gene matches: 9. CDR3 length: 15 amino acids. Complete variable domain (other parts from reference TRBV18 and TRBJ1-1): NAGVMQNPRHLVRRRGQEARLRCSPMKGHSHVYWYRQLPEEGLKFMVYLQKENIIDESGMPKERFSAEFPKEGPSILRIQQVVRGDSAAYFCASSPGTAANTEAFFGQGTRLTVV.